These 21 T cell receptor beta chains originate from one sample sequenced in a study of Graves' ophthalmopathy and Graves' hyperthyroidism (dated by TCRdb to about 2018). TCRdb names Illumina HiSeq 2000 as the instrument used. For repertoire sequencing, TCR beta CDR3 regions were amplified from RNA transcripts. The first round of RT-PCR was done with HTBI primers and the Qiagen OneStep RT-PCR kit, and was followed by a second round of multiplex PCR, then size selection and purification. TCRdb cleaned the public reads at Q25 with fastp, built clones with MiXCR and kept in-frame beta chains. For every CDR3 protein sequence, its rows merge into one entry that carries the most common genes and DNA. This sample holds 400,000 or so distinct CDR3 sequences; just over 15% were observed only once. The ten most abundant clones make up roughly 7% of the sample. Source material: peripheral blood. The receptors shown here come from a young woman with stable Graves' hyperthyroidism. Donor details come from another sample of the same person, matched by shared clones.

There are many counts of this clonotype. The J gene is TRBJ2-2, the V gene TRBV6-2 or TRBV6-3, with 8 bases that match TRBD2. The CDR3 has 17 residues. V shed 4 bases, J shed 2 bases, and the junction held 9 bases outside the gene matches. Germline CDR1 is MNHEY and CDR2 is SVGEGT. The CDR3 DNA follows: TGTGCCAGCAGTTTAAGAGCGGGGGTTTTCAACACCGGGGAGCTGTTTTTT. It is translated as CASSLRAGVFNTGELFF.

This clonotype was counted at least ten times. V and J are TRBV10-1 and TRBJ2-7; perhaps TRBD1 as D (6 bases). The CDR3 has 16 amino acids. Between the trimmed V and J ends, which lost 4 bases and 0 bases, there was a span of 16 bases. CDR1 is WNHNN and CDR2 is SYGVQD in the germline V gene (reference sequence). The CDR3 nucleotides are TGCGCCAGCAGTGGGCCCCCCACAGGGAGCTCCTACGAGCAGTACTTC. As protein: CASSGPPTGSSYEQYF.

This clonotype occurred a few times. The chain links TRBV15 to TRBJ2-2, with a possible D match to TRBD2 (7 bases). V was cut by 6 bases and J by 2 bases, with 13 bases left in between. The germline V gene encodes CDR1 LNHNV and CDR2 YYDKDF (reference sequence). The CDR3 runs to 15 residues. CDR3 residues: CATSGGGHNTGELFF. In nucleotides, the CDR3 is TGTGCCACCAGTGGGGGGGGGCATAACACCGGGGAGCTGTTTTTT.

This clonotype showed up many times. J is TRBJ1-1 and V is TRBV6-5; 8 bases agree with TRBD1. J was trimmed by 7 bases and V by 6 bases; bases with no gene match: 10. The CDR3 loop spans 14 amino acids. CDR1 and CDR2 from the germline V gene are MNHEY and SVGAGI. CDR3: CASSVKGGQVEAFF. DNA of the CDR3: TGTGCCAGCAGCGTCAAGGGGGGACAGGTTGAAGCTTTCTTT.

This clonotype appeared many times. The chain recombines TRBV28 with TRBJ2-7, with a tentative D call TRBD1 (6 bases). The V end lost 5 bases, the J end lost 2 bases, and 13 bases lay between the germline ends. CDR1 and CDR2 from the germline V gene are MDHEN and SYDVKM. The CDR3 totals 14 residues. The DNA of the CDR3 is TGTGCCAGCAGTCGAACAGGGCTTCCCTACGAGCAGTACTTC. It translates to CASSRTGLPYEQYF.

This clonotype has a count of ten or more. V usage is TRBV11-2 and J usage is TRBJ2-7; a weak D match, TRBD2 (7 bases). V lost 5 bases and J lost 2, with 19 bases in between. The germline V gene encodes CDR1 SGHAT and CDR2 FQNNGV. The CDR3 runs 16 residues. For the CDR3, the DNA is TGTGCCAGCAGCCGCGGCGCAAGGGGGGGGGCCTACGAGCAGTACTTC. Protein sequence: CASSRGARGGAYEQYF.

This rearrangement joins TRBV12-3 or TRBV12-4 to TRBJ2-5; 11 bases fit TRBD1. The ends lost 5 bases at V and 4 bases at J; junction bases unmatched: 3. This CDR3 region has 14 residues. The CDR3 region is CASSRDRGLETQYF. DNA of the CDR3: TGTGCCAGCAGTCGGGACAGGGGGTTAGAGACCCAGTACTTC.

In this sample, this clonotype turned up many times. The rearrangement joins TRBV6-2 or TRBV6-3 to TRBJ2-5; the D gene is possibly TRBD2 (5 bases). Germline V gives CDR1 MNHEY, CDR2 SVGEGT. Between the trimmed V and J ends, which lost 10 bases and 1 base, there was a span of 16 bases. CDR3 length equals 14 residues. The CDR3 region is CAIQQRWLQETQYF. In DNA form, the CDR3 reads TGTGCCATACAACAGCGGTGGCTCCAAGAGACCCAGTACTTC.

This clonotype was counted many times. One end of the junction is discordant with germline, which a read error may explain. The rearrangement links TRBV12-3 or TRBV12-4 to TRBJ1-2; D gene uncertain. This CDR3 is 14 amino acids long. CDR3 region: CASRLAAGPYGYTF. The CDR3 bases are TGTGCCAGCAGGTTAGCGGCGGGTCCCTATGGCTACACCTTC.

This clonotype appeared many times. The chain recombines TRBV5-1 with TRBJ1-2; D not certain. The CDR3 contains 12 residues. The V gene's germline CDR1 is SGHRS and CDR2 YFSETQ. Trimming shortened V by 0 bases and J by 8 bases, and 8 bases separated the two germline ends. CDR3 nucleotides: TGCGCCAGCAGCTTGGATCCGGGAGGCTACACCTTC. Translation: CASSLDPGGYTF. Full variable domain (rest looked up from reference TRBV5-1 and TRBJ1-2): KAGVTQTPRYLIKTRGQQVTLSCSPISGHRSVSWYQQTPGQGLQFLFEYFSETQRNKGNFPGRFSGRQFSNSRSEMNVSTLELGDSALYLCASSLDPGGYTFGSGTRLTVV.

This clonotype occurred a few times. CDR3 in amino acids: CASRFFLAGQETQYF. The CDR3 bases are TGTGCCAGCAGATTTTTCCTGGCAGGACAAGAGACCCAGTACTTC. The chain couples TRBV7-9 to TRBJ2-5; D unclear. The CDR3 contains 15 residues. The germline CDR1 and CDR2 sequences are SEHNR and FQNEAQ (reference sequence). V lost 6 bases, J lost 2 bases, and 16 bases lay in between. The variable domain in full, completed from reference TRBV7-9 and TRBJ2-5, reads DTGVSQNPRHKITKRGQNVTFRCDPISEHNRLYWYRQTLGQGPEFLTYFQNEAQLEKSRLLSDRFSAERPKGSFSTLEIQRTEQGDSAMYLCASRFFLAGQETQYFGPGTRLLVL.

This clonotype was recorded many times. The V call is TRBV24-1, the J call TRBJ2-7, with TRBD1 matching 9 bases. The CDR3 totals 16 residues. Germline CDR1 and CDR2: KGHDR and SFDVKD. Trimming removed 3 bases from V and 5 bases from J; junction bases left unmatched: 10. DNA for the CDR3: TGTGCCACCAGTGATCAACCGGGACAGGGCCCCGACGAGCAGTACTTC. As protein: CATSDQPGQGPDEQYF.

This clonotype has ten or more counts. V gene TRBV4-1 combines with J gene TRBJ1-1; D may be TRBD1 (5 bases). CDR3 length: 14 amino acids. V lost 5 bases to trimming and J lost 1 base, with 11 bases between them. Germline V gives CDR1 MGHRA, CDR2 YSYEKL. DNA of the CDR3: TGCGCCAGCAGCTGGGACGGAAGGAACACTGAAGCTTTCTTT. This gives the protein CASSWDGRNTEAFF.

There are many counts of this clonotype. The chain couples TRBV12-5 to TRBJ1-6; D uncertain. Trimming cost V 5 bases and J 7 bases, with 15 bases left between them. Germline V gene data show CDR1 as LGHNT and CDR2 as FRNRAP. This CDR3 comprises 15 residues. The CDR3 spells CASGGSGRTNSPLHF. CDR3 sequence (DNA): TGTGCTAGTGGTGGATCTGGTCGTACCAATTCACCCCTCCACTTT.

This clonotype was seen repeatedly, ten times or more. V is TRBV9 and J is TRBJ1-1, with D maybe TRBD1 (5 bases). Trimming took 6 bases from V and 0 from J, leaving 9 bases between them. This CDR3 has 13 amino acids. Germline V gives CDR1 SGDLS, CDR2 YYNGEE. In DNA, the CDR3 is TGTGCCAGCAACTCAGGGTTGAACACTGAAGCTTTCTTT. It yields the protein CASNSGLNTEAFF.

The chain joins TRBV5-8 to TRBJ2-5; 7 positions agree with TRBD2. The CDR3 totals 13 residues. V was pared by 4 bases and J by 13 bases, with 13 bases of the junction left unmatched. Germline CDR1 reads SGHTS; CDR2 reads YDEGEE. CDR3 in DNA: TGTGCCAGCAGCCCGGGCGGACTAGGAAGCTTGTACTTC. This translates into CASSPGGLGSLYF.

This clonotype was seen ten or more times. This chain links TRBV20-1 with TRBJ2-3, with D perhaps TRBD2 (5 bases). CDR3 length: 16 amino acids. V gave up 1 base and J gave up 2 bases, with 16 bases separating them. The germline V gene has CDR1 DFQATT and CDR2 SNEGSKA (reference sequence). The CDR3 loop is CSARGRASTATDTQYF. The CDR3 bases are TGCAGTGCTAGAGGTCGTGCTAGCACAGCCACAGATACGCAGTATTTT.

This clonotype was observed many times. The CDR3 bases are TGTGCTAGTGGTCAGACAGGGGGCGGTCCGGCTTTCTTT. Its translation: CASGQTGGGPAFF. The rearrangement links TRBV12-5 to TRBJ1-1; 10 bases match TRBD1. J lost 11 bases, V lost 5 bases, and 8 bases had no gene match. The length of the CDR3 is 13 residues. Germline CDR1 reads LGHNT; CDR2 reads FRNRAP.

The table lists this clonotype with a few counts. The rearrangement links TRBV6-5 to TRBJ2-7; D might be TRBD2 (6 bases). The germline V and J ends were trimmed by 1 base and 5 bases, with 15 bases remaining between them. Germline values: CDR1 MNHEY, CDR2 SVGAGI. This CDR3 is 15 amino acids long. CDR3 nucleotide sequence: TGTGCCAGCAGTTACTTAGCGGCCCTTGGCCACGAGCAGTACTTC. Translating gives CASSYLAALGHEQYF.

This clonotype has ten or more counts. This CDR3 reads CSVKTGRTGNTIYF. In DNA form, the CDR3 reads TGCAGCGTGAAGACAGGGAGAACTGGAAACACCATATATTTT. V and J are TRBV29-1 and TRBJ1-3; TRBD1 matches at 7 bases. The junction had 7 bases not matched to a gene; V was cut back by 6 bases and J by 2 bases. Germline CDR1 SQVTM, CDR2 ANQGSEA. The CDR3 totals 14 residues.

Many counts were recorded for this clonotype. The CDR3 DNA follows: TGTGCCAGCAGTGAACCCTTGTGGGGGACAGGGAGTCACAATTCACCCCTCCACTTT. Amino acids: CASSEPLWGTGSHNSPLHF. The chain joins TRBV2 to TRBJ1-6; TRBD1 agrees at 9 bases. The germline CDR1 and CDR2 sequences are SNHLY and FYNNEI. J was trimmed by 7 bases and V by 2 bases; bases with no gene match: 15. This CDR3 has 19 residues.